Detailed here is one T cell receptor (beta chain). The data derive from a study of T cell responses to AZD1222 COVID-19 vaccine. Overall study context: Second doses were pooled across both intervals (about 4 or about 12 weeks).

Only in-frame clones appear in the TCRdb table, and some are missing; sequencing was by immunoSEQ multiplex PCR. The profile shows around 110,000 clones, almost 90% of them singletons. Trimming shortened V by 8 bases and J by 8 bases, and 16 bases separated the two germline ends. The CDR3 is 12 amino acids. The input for sequencing was peripheral blood, taken on day 0 of AZD1222 vaccination. V and J are TRBV12-3 or TRBV12-4 and TRBJ2-7, with D possibly being TRBD1 or TRBD2 (5 bases each). The clonotype was recovered from an adult in good health. The CDR3 DNA reads TGTGCCAGCGGTCCGTCCGGGGCCCAGCAGTACTTC. As protein: CASGPSGAQQYF.